A selection of T cell receptor beta chains follows, all from one sample in a study of Tregs in tolerant kidney transplant recipients. Only in-frame clones appear in the TCRdb table, and some are missing; sequencing was by immunoSEQ multiplex PCR. The repertoire includes about 64,000 clones, around 87% of them detected once, and 3.8% sits in the top ten. Specimen: CD4+ T cells from blood (PBMCs), collected 6 months after the transplant. These receptors came from a human patient who received a combined kidney and bone marrow transplant. Part of the T cells may come from the graft donor. The CDR3 runs from the conserved cysteine through the conserved F or W. D genes are given only for firm matches. Not every row has a clone size; where given, it reads once, few, many or a size class.

clone_size j_call v_call d_call cdr3_nt cdr3_aa
NA TRBJ2-4 TRBV5-1 NA TGCGCCAGCAGCTCACCCCATTTACAAGAAAACATTCAGTACTTC CASSSPHLQENIQYF
NA TRBJ2-7 TRBV6-6 NA TGTGCCAGCAGCCGGACAGATTTATACGAGCAGTACTTC CASSRTDLYEQYF
NA TRBJ2-2 TRBV27 NA TGTGCCAGCAGTTTTTCAACTACTCTGATAACCGGGGAGCTGTTTTTT CASSFSTTLITGELFF
NA TRBJ2-7 TRBV18 TRBD1 TGTGCCAGCTCACCAGGGACAGTGCGGGACGAGCAGTACTTC CASSPGTVRDEQYF
NA TRBJ1-2 TRBV4-2 NA TGTGCCAGCAGCCTGGTCAGGGAAGGTGGCTACACCTTC CASSLVREGGYTF
NA TRBJ1-2 TRBV6-5 TRBD1 TGTGCCAGCAGTCGGACAGGGTTCTATGGCTACACCTTC CASSRTGFYGYTF
NA TRBJ1-5 TRBV2 NA TGTGCCAGCAGTGAATTGAGGAATCAGCCCCAGCATTTT CASSELRNQPQHF
NA TRBJ2-2 TRBV7-3 TRBD2 TGTGCCAGCAGCCCCCGGAAGCTAGCGGGAACCGGGGAGCTGTTTTTT CASSPRKLAGTGELFF
NA TRBJ2-3 TRBV6-1 TRBD1 TGTGCCAGCAGTGAAACCCCGGGACAGGGATCAGATACGCAGTATTTT CASSETPGQGSDTQYF
NA TRBJ2-7 TRBV9 TRBD2 TGTGCCAGCAGCGTAGGCGGGAGCTACGAGCAGTACTTC CASSVGGSYEQYF
NA TRBJ2-1 TRBV7-2 TRBD2 TGTGCCAGCAGCTTAGCGGGGACTAGCTCCTACAATGAGCAGTTCTTC CASSLAGTSSYNEQFF
NA TRBJ2-3 TRBV6-6 NA TGTGCCAGCAGTTACTCGGTGGGCGGGCTGGGGGATACGCAGTATTTT CASSYSVGGLGDTQYF
NA TRBJ2-7 TRBV14 TRBD2 TGTGCCAGCAGCCGAAGGACTAGCGGGGCCTACGAGCAGTACTTC CASSRRTSGAYEQYF
NA TRBJ2-7 TRBV28 NA TGTGCCAGCAGTTTTGTACTTGCCCCCTACGAGCAGTACTTC CASSFVLAPYEQYF
NA TRBJ1-4 TRBV2 TRBD1 TGTGCCAGCAGTCAGGACAGGGGGAGGGAAAAACTGTTTTTT CASSQDRGREKLFF
NA TRBJ2-7 TRBV5-1 TRBD2 TGCGCCAGCAGCTTGGGGACTAGCGGGAGCGGTGAGCAGTACTTC CASSLGTSGSGEQYF
NA TRBJ1-1 TRBV7-6 NA TGTGCCAGCAGCTTAGGCGGGGTTGTGGGGCCGTATAAAGCTTTCTTT CASSLGGVVGPYKAFF
NA TRBJ2-1 TRBV7-9 TRBD2 TGTGCCAGCAGCCGGACTAGGGATGAGCAGTTCTTC CASSRTRDEQFF
once TRBJ1-5 TRBV7-9 NA TGTGCCAGCAGCTGGGACACTTACCAGCCCCAGCATTTT CASSWDTYQPQHF
NA TRBJ1-4 TRBV5-1 TRBD1 TGCGCCAGCAGCTTACAGGGGGCGGGTGAAAAACTGTTTTTT CASSLQGAGEKLFF
NA TRBJ2-7 TRBV5-1 NA TGCGCCAGCAGCTTGGTCCTGACTAGCGAGCAGTACTTC CASSLVLTSEQYF
NA TRBJ2-5 TRBV7-6 TRBD1 TGTGCCAGCAGAGCCGGGACAGGGGATTGGGAGACCCAGTACTTC CASRAGTGDWETQYF
NA TRBJ2-1 TRBV5-4 TRBD1 TGTGCCAGCAGACGAACACAGGGGGCGGAGATCGAGCAGTTCTTC CASRRTQGAEIEQFF
NA TRBJ2-5 TRBV14 NA TGTGCCAGCAGCCAAGTCCTGAGGGTCGAGACCCAGTACTTC CASSQVLRVETQYF
NA TRBJ2-5 TRBV9 TRBD2 TGTGCCAGCAGCGTAGTGGGTAGCGGGCAAGAGACCCAGTACTTC CASSVVGSGQETQYF
NA TRBJ2-1 TRBV7-9 NA TGTGCCAGCAGCTCTCTTTTAGGGAGGTCATCCAATGAGCAGTTCTTC CASSSLLGRSSNEQFF
NA TRBJ1-2 TRBV25-1 NA TGTGCCAGCAGACAGGGTTACTATGGCTACACCTTC CASRQGYYGYTF
NA TRBJ2-2 TRBV5-4 TRBD2 TGTGCCAGCAGCCGGGCGCTAGCGGGCATTACCGGGGAGCTGTTTTTT CASSRALAGITGELFF
NA TRBJ2-6 TRBV19 TRBD1 TGTGCCAGCGTACAGGGGGCCGGGGCCAACGTCCTGACTTTC CASVQGAGANVLTF
NA TRBJ1-1 TRBV7-6 NA TGTGCCAGCAGCTTAGACAGGGACGGGTTGAACACTGAAGCTTTCTTT CASSLDRDGLNTEAFF
NA TRBJ2-1 TRBV7-2 TRBD1 TGTGCCAGCAGCTTAGCGAGGGGGCACATTTACAATGAGCAGTTCTTC CASSLARGHIYNEQFF
NA TRBJ1-2 TRBV29-1 NA TGCAGCGTTGACTCGGGTCAGCTCAACTATGGCTACACCTTC CSVDSGQLNYGYTF
NA TRBJ2-5 TRBV19 NA TGTGCCAGTAGTACGGGACTCGGAGAGACCCAGTACTTC CASSTGLGETQYF
once TRBJ1-2 TRBV19 TRBD1 TGTGCCAGTAGTAAGGTGGACAGGGGCGGCTACACCTTC CASSKVDRGGYTF
once TRBJ2-7 TRBV4-2 NA TGTGCCAGCAGCAACGTAAACAGGGACCCCCGCTACGAGCAGTACTTC CASSNVNRDPRYEQYF
NA TRBJ2-7 TRBV6-5 TRBD2 TGTGCCAGCACCCAAACTAGCGGGCGGGCCTACGAGCAGTACTTC CASTQTSGRAYEQYF
NA TRBJ2-4 TRBV14 TRBD2 TGTGCCAGCAGCCGAATAAGTGCTAGCGGGAGCTCTACGCGCAACATTCAGTACTTC CASSRISASGSSTRNIQYF
NA TRBJ2-1 TRBV28 TRBD2 TGTGCCAGCCGACCGGGACTAGCGGGAGCTGGTGAGCAGTTCTTC CASRPGLAGAGEQFF
few TRBJ1-5 TRBV10-3 TRBD1 TGTGCCATCAGTGGCGGACAGGGCCTTAATCAGCCCCAGCATTTT CAISGGQGLNQPQHF
NA TRBJ1-6 TRBV4-2 NA TGTGCCAGCAGCCAAGATCTAAGGGGGAGGGATAATTCCCCCCTCCACTTT CASSQDLRGRDNSPLHF
NA TRBJ2-5 TRBV7-8 TRBD1 TGTGCCAGCAGCCCCACAGGGGCTCCGCAGGATACCCAGTACTTC CASSPTGAPQDTQYF
once TRBJ2-5 TRBV29-1 TRBD1 TGCAGCGTCAGGGGGACCTTTCAGGGGGAGACCCAGTACTTC CSVRGTFQGETQYF